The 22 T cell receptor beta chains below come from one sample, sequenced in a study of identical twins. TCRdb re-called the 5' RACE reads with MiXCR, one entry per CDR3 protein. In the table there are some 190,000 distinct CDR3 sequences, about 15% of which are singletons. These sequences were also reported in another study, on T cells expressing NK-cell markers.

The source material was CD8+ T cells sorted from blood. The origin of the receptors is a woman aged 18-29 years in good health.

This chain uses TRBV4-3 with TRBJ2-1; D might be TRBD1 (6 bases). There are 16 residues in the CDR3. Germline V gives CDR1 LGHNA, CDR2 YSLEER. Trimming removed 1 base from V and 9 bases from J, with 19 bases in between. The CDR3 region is CASSQVWDKGQGEQFF. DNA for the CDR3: TGCGCCAGCAGCCAAGTGTGGGACAAGGGGCAGGGTGAGCAGTTCTTC.

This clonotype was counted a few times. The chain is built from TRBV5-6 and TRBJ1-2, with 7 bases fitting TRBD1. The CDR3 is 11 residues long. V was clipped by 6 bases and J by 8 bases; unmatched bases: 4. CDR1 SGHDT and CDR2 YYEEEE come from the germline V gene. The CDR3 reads CASTTGVGYTF. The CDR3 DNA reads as TGTGCCAGCACCACAGGGGTCGGCTACACCTTC.

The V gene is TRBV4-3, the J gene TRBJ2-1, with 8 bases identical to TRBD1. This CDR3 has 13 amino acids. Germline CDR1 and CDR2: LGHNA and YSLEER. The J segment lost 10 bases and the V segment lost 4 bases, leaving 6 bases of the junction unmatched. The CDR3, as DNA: TGCGCCAGCAGCCCCAGCAGGGACAGGGAGCAGTTCTTC. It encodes CASSPSRDREQFF.

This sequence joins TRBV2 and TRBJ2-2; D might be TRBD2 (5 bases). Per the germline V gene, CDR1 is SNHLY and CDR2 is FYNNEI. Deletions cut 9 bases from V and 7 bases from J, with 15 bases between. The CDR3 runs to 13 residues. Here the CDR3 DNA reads TGTGCCAGAGGCCCCATGCGGGTCGGGGAGCTGTTTTTT. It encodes CARGPMRVGELFF.

The DNA for the CDR3 is TGTGCCAGCAGCCCCCAGTCGAACACCGGGGAGCTGTTTTTT. It encodes CASSPQSNTGELFF. This chain joins TRBV7-9 and TRBJ2-2; no firm D call. V dropped 5 bases and J dropped 0 bases, with 7 bases sitting between them. Germline CDR1 reads SEHNR; CDR2 reads FQNEAQ (reference sequence). This CDR3 spans 14 amino acids.

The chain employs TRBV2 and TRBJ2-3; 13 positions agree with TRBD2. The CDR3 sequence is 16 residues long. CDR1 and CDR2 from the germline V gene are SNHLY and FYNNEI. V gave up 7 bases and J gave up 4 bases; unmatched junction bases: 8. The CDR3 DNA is TGTGCCAGCAATGGACTAGCGGGAGCCCAGCCAGATACGCAGTATTTT. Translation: CASNGLAGAQPDTQYF.

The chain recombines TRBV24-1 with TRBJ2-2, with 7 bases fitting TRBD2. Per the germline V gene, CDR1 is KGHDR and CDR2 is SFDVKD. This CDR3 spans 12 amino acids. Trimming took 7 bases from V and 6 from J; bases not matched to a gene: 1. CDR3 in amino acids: CATSGLAGELFF. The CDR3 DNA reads TGTGCCACCAGCGGACTAGCCGGGGAGCTGTTTTTT.

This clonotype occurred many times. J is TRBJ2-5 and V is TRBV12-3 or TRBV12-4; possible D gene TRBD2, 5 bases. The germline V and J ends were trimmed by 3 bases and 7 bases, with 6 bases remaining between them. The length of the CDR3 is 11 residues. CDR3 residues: CASSFGGTQYF. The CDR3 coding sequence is TGTGCCAGCAGTTTTGGAGGGACCCAGTACTTC.

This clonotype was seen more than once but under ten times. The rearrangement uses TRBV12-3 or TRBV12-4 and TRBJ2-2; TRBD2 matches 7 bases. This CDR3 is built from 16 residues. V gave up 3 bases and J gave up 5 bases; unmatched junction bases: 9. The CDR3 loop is CASSFGREYGTGELFF. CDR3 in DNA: TGTGCCAGCAGTTTTGGGCGGGAGTACGGAACCGGGGAGCTGTTTTTT.

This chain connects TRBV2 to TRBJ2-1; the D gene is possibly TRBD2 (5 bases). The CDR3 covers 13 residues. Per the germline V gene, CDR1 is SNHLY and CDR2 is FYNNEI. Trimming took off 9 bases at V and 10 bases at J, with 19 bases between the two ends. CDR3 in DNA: TGTGCCAGTGACGGACTGGTCGATGGGGAGCAGTTCTTC. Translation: CASDGLVDGEQFF.

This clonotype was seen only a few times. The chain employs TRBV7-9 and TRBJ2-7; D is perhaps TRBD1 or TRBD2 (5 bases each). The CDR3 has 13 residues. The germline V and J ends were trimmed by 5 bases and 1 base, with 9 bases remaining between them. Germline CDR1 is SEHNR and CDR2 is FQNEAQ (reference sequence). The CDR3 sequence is CASSEGRSYEQYF. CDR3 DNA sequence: TGTGCCAGCAGCGAGGGGCGGTCCTACGAGCAGTACTTC.

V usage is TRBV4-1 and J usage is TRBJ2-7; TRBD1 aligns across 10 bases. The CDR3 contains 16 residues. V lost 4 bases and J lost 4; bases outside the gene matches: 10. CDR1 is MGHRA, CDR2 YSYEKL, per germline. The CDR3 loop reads CASSRQGGQGKYEQYF. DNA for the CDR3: TGCGCCAGCAGCCGCCAAGGGGGACAGGGGAAATACGAGCAGTACTTC.

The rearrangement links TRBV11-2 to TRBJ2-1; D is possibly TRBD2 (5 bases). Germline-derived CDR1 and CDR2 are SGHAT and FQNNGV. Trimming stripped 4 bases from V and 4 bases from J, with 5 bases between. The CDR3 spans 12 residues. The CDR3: CASSWEYNEQFF. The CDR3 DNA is TGTGCCAGCAGCTGGGAGTACAATGAGCAGTTCTTC.

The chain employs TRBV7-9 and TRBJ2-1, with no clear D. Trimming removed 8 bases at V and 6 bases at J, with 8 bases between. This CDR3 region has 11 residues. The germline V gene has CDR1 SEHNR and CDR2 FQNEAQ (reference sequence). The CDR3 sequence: CASANPNEQFF. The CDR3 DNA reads TGTGCCAGCGCCAACCCCAATGAGCAGTTCTTC.

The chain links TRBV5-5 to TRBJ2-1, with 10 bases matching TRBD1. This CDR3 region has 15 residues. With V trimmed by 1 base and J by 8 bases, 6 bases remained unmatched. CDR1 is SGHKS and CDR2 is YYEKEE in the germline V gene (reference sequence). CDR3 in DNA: TGTGCCAGCAGCTTGTGGGGGACAGGGGCCTATGAGCAGTTCTTC. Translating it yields CASSLWGTGAYEQFF.

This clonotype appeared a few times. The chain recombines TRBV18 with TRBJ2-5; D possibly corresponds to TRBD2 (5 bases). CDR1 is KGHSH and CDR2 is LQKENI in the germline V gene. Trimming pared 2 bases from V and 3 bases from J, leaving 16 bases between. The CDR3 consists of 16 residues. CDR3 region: CASSPLPRELEETQYF. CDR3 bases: TGTGCCAGCTCACCATTACCGAGGGAGTTAGAAGAGACCCAGTACTTC.

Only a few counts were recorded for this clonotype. The CDR3 loop is CAWSASYEQYF. The DNA for the CDR3 is TGTGCCTGGAGTGCATCCTACGAGCAGTACTTC. The chain recombines TRBV30 with TRBJ2-7; D not resolved. Germline CDR1 reads GTSNPN; CDR2 reads SVGIG (reference sequence). Trimming stripped 1 base from V and 1 base from J, with 2 bases between. The CDR3 totals 11 residues.

CDR3 in amino acids: CASSETSRDEQFF. CDR3 DNA: TGTGCCAGCAGCGAGACTAGCAGGGATGAGCAGTTCTTC. The J gene is TRBJ2-1, the V gene TRBV9, with TRBD2 identical over 7 bases. The germline CDR1 and CDR2 sequences are SGDLS and YYNGEE. After removal of 3 bases from V and 8 bases from J, the junction contained 5 bases not matched to a gene. There are 13 residues in the CDR3.

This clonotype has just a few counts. CDR3: CASSQDGDNVNYGYTF. CDR3 DNA sequence: TGTGCCAGCAGCCAAGATGGGGACAATGTCAACTATGGCTACACCTTC. The chain links TRBV14 to TRBJ1-2, with D possibly being TRBD1 (6 bases). Trimming stripped 0 bases from V and 2 bases from J, with 13 bases between. CDR1 is SGHDN, CDR2 FVKESK, per germline. This CDR3 contains 16 residues.

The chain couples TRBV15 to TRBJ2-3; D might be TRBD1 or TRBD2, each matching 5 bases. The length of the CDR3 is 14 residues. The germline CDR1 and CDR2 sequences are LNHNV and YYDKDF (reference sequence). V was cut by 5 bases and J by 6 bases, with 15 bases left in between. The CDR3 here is CATSPRDGWDTQYF. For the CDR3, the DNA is TGTGCCACCAGCCCCCGGGACGGGTGGGATACGCAGTATTTT.

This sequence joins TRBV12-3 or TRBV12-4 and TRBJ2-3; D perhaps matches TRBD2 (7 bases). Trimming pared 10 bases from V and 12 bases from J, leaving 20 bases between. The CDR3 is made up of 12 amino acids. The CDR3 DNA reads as TGTGCCACCAAGGGGGGGTCACCCTCCCAGTATTTT. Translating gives CATKGGSPSQYF.

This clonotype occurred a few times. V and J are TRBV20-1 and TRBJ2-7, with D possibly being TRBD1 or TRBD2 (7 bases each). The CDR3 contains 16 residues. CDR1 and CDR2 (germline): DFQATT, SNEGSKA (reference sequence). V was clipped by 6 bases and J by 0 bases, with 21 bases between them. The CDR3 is CSALRGGGVVSYEQYF. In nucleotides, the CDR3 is TGCAGTGCCCTAAGGGGAGGGGGCGTCGTCTCCTACGAGCAGTACTTC.